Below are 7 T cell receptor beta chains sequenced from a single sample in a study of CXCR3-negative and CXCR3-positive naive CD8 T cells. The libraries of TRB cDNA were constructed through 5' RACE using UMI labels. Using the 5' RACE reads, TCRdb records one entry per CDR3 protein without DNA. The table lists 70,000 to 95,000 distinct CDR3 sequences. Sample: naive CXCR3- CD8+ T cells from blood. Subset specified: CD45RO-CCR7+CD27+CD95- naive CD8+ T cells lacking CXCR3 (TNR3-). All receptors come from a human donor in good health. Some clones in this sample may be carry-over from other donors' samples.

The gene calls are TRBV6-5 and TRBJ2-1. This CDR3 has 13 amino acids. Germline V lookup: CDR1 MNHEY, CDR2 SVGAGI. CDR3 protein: CASSYLQFGEQFF.

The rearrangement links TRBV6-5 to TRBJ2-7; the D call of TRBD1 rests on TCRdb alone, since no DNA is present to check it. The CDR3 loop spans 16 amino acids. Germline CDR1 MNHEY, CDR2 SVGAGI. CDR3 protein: CASSYSGARDPYEQYF.

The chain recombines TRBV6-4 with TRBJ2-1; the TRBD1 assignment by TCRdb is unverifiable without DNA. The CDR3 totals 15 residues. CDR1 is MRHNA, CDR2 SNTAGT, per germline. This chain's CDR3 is CASSSGTGGHGEQFF.

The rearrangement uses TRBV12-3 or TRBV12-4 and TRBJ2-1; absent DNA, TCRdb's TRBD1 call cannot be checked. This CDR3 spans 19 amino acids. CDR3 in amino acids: CASSTIRGGPSGSYNEQFF.

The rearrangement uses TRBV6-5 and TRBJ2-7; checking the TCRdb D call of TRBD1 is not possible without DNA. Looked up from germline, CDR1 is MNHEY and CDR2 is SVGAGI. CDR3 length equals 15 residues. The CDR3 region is CATFCRQTPSYEQYF.

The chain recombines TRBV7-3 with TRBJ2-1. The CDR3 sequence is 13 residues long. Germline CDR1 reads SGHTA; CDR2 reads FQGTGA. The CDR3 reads CASSLGMRNEQFF.

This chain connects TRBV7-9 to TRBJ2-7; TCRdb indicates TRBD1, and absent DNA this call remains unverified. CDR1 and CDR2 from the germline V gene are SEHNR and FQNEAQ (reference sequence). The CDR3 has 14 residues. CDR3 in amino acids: CASSFGGQAYEQYF. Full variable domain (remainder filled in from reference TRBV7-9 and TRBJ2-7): DTGVSQNPRHKITKRGQNVTFRCDPISEHNRLYWYRQTLGQGPEFLTYFQNEAQLEKSRLLSDRFSAERPKGSFSTLEIQRTEQGDSAMYLCASSFGGQAYEQYFGPGTRLTVT.